Shown below are 18 T cell receptor beta chains from a single sample sequenced in a study of Graves' ophthalmopathy and Graves' hyperthyroidism. RNA transcripts were the source from which TCR beta CDR3 regions were amplified. First-round RT-PCR employed HTBI primers, with a second-round multiplex PCR after it. TCRdb recomputed calls from the multiplex PCR reads with MiXCR, one row per CDR3 protein. The sample includes around 1,000,000 distinct CDR3 sequences, about two fifths of them seen just once. Material for sequencing was peripheral blood or thyroid tissue (not recorded which). The receptors shown here come from an adult man with Graves' hyperthyroidism.

This clonotype was detected a few times. The chain is built from TRBV7-9 and TRBJ1-5; the D is unclear. The germline V and J ends were trimmed by 8 bases and 7 bases, with 12 bases remaining between them. Germline values: CDR1 SEHNR, CDR2 FQNEAQ (reference sequence). The CDR3 spans 12 residues. CDR3: CASGRSGQPQHF. The CDR3 DNA sequence: TGTGCCAGCGGACGCAGTGGACAGCCCCAGCATTTT.

This clonotype showed up just a few times. This chain connects TRBV6-9 to TRBJ1-6; TRBD1 is a possible D gene (6 bases). V was trimmed by 6 bases and J by 7 bases, leaving 13 bases between them. Germline V lookup: CDR1 MNHGY, CDR2 SVAAGI. The CDR3 has 14 residues. CDR3 loop: CASRQGVENSPLHF. In DNA form, the CDR3 reads TGTGCCAGCAGACAGGGAGTGGAGAATTCACCCCTCCACTTT.

As regards this clonotype: This clone may be a read error of a much larger clone one base away. The chain is built from TRBV6-6 and TRBJ2-7, with 7 bases aligning to TRBD1. The CDR3 totals 12 residues. V lost 10 bases and J lost 4; bases outside the gene matches: 7. CDR1 MNHNY and CDR2 SVGAGI come from the germline V gene (reference sequence). The DNA for the CDR3 is TGTGCCATCGGGGACAGCGGTTACGAGCAGTACTTC. The encoded protein is CAIGDSGYEQYF.

This chain uses TRBV29-1 with TRBJ2-6; perhaps TRBD2 as D (5 bases). From germline, CDR1 is SQVTM and CDR2 ANQGSEA. Trimming pared 6 bases from V and 1 base from J, leaving 19 bases between. The CDR3 contains 17 residues. Here the CDR3 reads CSVRPGVWGSGANVLTF. CDR3 nucleotides: TGCAGCGTGAGGCCCGGGGTCTGGGGTTCTGGGGCCAACGTCCTGACTTTC.

The CDR3 sequence: CSVLRDSDYEQYF. Here the CDR3 DNA reads TGCAGCGTTCTCCGGGACAGTGACTACGAGCAGTACTTC. The chain is built from TRBV29-1 and TRBJ2-7, with 7 bases lining up with TRBD1. Germline V gene sequence: CDR1 SQVTM, CDR2 ANQGSEA. The V gene end was trimmed by 5 bases and the J gene end by 3 bases; junction bases not matched to a gene: 7. This CDR3 is built from 13 residues.

On this clonotype: A much bigger clone sits one base away, suggesting this may be a read error. The chain carries TRBV2 and TRBJ1-5; D call uncertain. V was clipped by 1 base and J by 7 bases, with 14 bases between them. The CDR3 runs to 15 residues. Germline V lookup: CDR1 SNHLY, CDR2 FYNNEI. Here the CDR3 reads CASSEGAASDQPQHF. In DNA, the CDR3 is TGTGCCAGCAGTGAAGGAGCCGCGAGTGACCAGCCCCAGCATTTT. Supplemented by reference TRBV2 and TRBJ1-5, the full variable domain reads EPEVTQTPSHQVTQMGQEVILRCVPISNHLYFYWYRQILGQKVEFLVSFYNNEISEKSEIFDDQFSVERPDGSNFTLKIRSTKLEDSAMYFCASSEGAASDQPQHFGDGTRLSIL.

The gene calls are TRBV20-1 and TRBJ1-1; D remains unclear. Between the trimmed V and J ends, which lost 3 bases and 1 base, there was a span of 12 bases. The CDR3 contains 14 residues. Per germline, CDR1 DFQATT and CDR2 SNEGSKA (reference sequence). The CDR3 region is CSASGGRQNTEAFF. In nucleotides, the CDR3 is TGCAGTGCTAGTGGTGGGAGGCAGAACACTGAAGCTTTCTTT.

The table lists this clonotype with many counts. The chain joins TRBV7-9 to TRBJ2-7; D gene uncertain. CDR3 length equals 12 residues. V shed 0 bases and J shed 5 bases, with 5 bases lying between them. Germline loops: CDR1 SEHNR, CDR2 FQNEAQ (reference sequence). The CDR3 sequence: CASSLAQNEQYF. The DNA of the CDR3 is TGTGCCAGCAGCTTAGCGCAGAACGAGCAGTACTTC.

The chain employs TRBV10-3 and TRBJ1-6, with 7 nucleotides matching TRBD1. Germline CDR1 and CDR2: ENHRY and SYGVKD. The trim removed 10 bases at V and 5 bases at J, leaving 8 bases unmatched. This CDR3 has 14 amino acids. CDR3 region: CASALGTDNSPLHF. CDR3 DNA: TGTGCCAGCGCTCTAGGGACAGATAATTCACCCCTCCACTTT.

This clonotype was seen repeatedly, ten times or more. The V call is TRBV6-6, the J call TRBJ2-5; TRBD1 agrees at 10 bases. The CDR3 sequence is 15 residues long. CDR1 and CDR2 (germline): MNHNY, SVGAGI (reference sequence). V lost 2 bases to trimming and J lost 5 bases; unmatched junction nucleotides: 5. The CDR3 spells CASSYETGGDETQYF. CDR3 nucleotide sequence: TGTGCCAGCAGTTACGAGACAGGGGGCGATGAGACCCAGTACTTC.

Comment on this clonotype: A much larger clone lies a single base off, so this may be a read error. The rearrangement uses TRBV2 and TRBJ1-1, with D possibly TRBD1 on 5 matching bases. This CDR3 contains 10 residues. From germline, CDR1 is SNHLY and CDR2 FYNNEI. CDR3: CASDGGKASF. In nucleotides, the CDR3 is TGTGCCAGTGATGGGGGGAAAGCTTCCTTT.

This clonotype was observed many times. V and J are TRBV6-2 or TRBV6-3 and TRBJ2-5; TRBD2 might be the D (6 bases). The germline V gene encodes CDR1 MNHEY and CDR2 SVGEGT. V lost 5 bases and J lost 5, with 18 bases in between. The CDR3 is made up of 15 amino acids. The CDR3 spells CASSRRRDGGETQYF. The CDR3 DNA follows: TGTGCCAGCAGTAGACGACGGGACGGAGGGGAGACCCAGTACTTC.

As regards this clonotype: A read error is possible here, since a much larger clone lies one base away. The chain has TRBV7-6 and TRBJ1-1; D perhaps matches TRBD1 (5 bases). The CDR3 runs 13 residues. V was shortened by 4 bases and J by 5 bases, with 11 bases between the two germline ends. Germline V gene data show CDR1 as SGHVS and CDR2 as FNYEAQ. DNA of the CDR3: TGTGCCAGCAGCTGCAGGGTTGGAACTGAAGCTTTCTTT. Its translation is CASSCRVGTEAFF.

This chain joins TRBV12-3 or TRBV12-4 and TRBJ2-7, with unresolved D. CDR3 length: 14 amino acids. V was cut by 4 bases and J by 4 bases, with 14 bases left in between. CDR3 nucleotide sequence: TGTGCCAGCAGTTACCCCCGATTGGGGTACGAGCAGTACTTC. This codes for CASSYPRLGYEQYF.

Turning to this clonotype: A much bigger clone sits one base away, suggesting this may be a read error. This chain uses TRBV12-3 or TRBV12-4 with TRBJ1-5; D call uncertain. V lost 2 bases, J lost 5 bases, and 7 bases lay in between. This CDR3 has 13 amino acids. The CDR3 DNA sequence: TGTGCCAGCAGTTTATGGGAGGATCAGCCCCAGCATTTT. Its protein product is CASSLWEDQPQHF.

The CDR3 DNA reads TGTGCCAGTAGTATAGCGGACGGCTCTGGGGCGTACGGGAGGGCTTTCTTT. Protein sequence: CASSIADGSGAYGRAFF. The gene calls are TRBV19 and TRBJ1-1; a possible D gene is TRBD1 (5 bases). Trimming took 1 base from V and 11 from J, leaving 26 bases between them. The germline V gene encodes CDR1 LNHDA and CDR2 SQIVND (reference sequence). The CDR3 contains 17 residues. Variable domain in full (rest from reference TRBV19 and TRBJ1-1): DGGITQSPKYLFRKEGQNVTLSCEQNLNHDAMYWYRQDPGQGLRLIYYSQIVNDFQKGDIAEGYSVSREKKESFPLTVTSAQKNPTAFYLCASSIADGSGAYGRAFFGQGTRLTVV.

Ten or more counts support this clonotype. V and J are TRBV7-9 and TRBJ1-4; 9 nucleotides match TRBD1. Germline loops: CDR1 SEHNR, CDR2 FQNEAQ (reference sequence). The V and J ends lost 4 bases and 8 bases, in that order; junction bases with no gene match: 8. The CDR3 runs to 15 residues. The CDR3 spells CASSSPGQGGEKLFF. The CDR3 DNA reads TGTGCCAGCAGCTCCCCGGGACAGGGTGGGGAAAAACTGTTTTTT. Filled out from reference TRBV7-9 and TRBJ1-4, the complete variable domain reads DTGVSQNPRHKITKRGQNVTFRCDPISEHNRLYWYRQTLGQGPEFLTYFQNEAQLEKSRLLSDRFSAERPKGSFSTLEIQRTEQGDSAMYLCASSSPGQGGEKLFFGSGTQLSVL.

This clonotype was found many times. CDR3 amino acids: CAIRASGGGETQYF. The CDR3 DNA is TGTGCCATCAGGGCTAGCGGGGGAGGAGAGACCCAGTACTTC. The chain couples TRBV10-3 to TRBJ2-5; 10 nucleotides agree with TRBD2. Germline V gives CDR1 ENHRY, CDR2 SYGVKD. Trimming removed 6 bases from V and 4 bases from J; junction bases left unmatched: 5. The CDR3 length is 14 residues.